This T cell receptor beta chain appears in the sequencing data of a study of identical twins. The germline V and J ends were trimmed by 2 bases and 7 bases, with 28 bases remaining between them. This CDR3 has 19 residues. Germline V gene data show CDR1 as SGHNT and CDR2 as YYREEE (reference sequence). The table lists this clonotype with a few counts. TCRdb reprocessed the 5' RACE reads with MiXCR, giving one entry per CDR3 protein. The repertoire consists of fewer than 900,000 distinct CDR3 sequences, with 21% occurring once and the leading ten covering roughly 4.3%. These data also formed part of another study, on T cells expressing NK-cell markers.

The chain has TRBV5-4 and TRBJ2-1; tentative D call: TRBD2 (5 bases). Sequencing used PBMCs. The sequence was collected from a woman aged 18-30 years in good health. The CDR3 protein is CASSFAPTRVFNSGNEQFF. The CDR3 nucleotides are TGTGCCAGCAGCTTTGCCCCCACCCGGGTTTTCAATTCGGGGAATGAGCAGTTCTTC.